The clone carrying this TCR beta chain came up a few times. The data are from a study of cytomegalovirus exposure and HLA in healthy donors. PCR involved 60 Vbeta and 13 Jbeta primers. Method: immunoSEQ multiplex PCR; TCRdb's copy keeps in-frame clones and lacks some. Among about 93,000 clones listed, 60% to 80% were seen once. The junction had 6 bases not matched to a gene; V was cut back by 6 bases and J by 4 bases. In germline, CDR1 is SQVTM, CDR2 ANQGSEA. The CDR3 has 13 amino acids. This TCR was recovered from a boy younger than 18 in good health and CMV-seronegative. J is TRBJ2-3 and V is TRBV29-1; TRBD1 matches at 8 bases. The sample taken for sequencing was PBMCs. The CDR3 DNA sequence: TGCAGCGTACACGGACAGGGCCCAGATACGCAGTATTTT. It is translated as CSVHGQGPDTQYF.